The clone carrying this T cell receptor beta chain was counted a few times. CDR3 length equals 14 residues. Germline V CDR1 and CDR2: DFQATT, SNEGSKA (reference sequence). After removal of 3 bases from V and 4 bases from J, the junction contained 6 bases not matched to a gene. This specimen comes from a study of T cell repertoires in aging, cancer and after chemotherapy. Rearranged V-D-J TRB sequences were amplified with a mixed TRB-A/B primer pool. TCRdb redid the calling of the multiplex PCR reads with MiXCR, one entry per CDR3 protein. This sample yields 2,500 to 4,000 distinct CDR3 sequences, of which about 32% are seen a single time; about 9% belongs to the top ten. Amplification of TCR beta used genomic DNA extracted from peripheral blood.

This TCR came from a human donor with a solid tumor. The chain uses TRBV20-1 and TRBJ2-5, with 9 bases lining up with TRBD2. Sequences were obtained from blood. CDR3 loop: CSARTGTSRETQYF. The DNA of the CDR3 is TGCAGTGCTAGGACAGGGACTAGCAGAGAGACCCAGTACTTC.